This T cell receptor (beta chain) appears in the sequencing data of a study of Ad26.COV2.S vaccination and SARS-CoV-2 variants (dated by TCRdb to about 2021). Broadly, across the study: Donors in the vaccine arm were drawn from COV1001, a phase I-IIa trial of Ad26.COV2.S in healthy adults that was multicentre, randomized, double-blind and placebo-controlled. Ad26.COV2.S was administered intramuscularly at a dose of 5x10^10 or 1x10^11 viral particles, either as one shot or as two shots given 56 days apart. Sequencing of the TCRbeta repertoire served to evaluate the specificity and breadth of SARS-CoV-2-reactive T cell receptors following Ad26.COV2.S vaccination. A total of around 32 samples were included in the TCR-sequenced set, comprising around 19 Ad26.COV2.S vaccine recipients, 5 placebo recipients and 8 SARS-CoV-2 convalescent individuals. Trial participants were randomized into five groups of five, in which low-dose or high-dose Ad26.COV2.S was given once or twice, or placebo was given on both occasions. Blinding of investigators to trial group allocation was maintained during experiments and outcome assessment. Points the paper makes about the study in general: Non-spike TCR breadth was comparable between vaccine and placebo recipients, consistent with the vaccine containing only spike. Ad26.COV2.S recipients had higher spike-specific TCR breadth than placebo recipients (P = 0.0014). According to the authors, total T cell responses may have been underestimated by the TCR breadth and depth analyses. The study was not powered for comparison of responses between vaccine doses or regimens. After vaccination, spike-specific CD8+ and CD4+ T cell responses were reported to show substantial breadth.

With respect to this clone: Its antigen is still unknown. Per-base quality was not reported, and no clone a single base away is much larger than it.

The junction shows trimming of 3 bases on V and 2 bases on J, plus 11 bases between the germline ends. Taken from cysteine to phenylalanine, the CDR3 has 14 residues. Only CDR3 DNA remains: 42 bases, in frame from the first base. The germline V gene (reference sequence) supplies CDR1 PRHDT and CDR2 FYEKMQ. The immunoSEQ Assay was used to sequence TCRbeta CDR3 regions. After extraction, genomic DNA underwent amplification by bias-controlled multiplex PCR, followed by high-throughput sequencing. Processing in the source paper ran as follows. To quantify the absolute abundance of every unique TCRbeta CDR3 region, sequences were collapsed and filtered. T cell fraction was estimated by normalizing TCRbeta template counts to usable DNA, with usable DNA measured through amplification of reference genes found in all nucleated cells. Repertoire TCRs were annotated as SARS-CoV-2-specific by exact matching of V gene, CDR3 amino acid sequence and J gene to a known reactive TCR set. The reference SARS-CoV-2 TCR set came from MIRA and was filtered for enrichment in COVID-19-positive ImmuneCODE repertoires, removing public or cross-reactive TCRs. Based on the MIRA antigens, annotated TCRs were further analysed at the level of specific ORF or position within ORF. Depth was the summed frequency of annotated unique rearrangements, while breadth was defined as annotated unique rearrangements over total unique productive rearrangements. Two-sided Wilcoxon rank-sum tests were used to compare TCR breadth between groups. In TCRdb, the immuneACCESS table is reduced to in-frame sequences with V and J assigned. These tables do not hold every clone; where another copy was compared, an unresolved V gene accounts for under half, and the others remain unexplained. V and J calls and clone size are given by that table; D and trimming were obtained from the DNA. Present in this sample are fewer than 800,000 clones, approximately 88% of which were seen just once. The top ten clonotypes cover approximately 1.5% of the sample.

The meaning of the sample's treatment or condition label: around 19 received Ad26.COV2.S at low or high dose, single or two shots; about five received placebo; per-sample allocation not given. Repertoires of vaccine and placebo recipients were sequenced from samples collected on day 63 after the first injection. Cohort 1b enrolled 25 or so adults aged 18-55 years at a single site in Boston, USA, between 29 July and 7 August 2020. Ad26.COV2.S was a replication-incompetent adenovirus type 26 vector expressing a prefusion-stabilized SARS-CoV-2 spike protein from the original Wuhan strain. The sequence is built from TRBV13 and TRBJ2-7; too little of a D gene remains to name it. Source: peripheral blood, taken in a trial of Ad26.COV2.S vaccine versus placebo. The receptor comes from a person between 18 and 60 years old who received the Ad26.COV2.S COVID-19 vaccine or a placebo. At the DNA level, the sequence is TGTGCCAGCAGCTTCGATGGTATACCCTACGAGCAGTACTTC. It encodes CASSFDGIPYEQYF.